The 32 T cell receptor beta chains reported below all come from one sample, sequenced in a study of shared clonotypes between healthy human individuals. Naive-designated CD8 cells lacked CD45RO, were positively enriched for CCR7, and omitted terminally differentiated effector memory CD45RA+ cells. The protocol was immunoSEQ multiplex PCR, while the TCRdb copy is restricted to in-frame clones and leaves out a portion. Among some 2 million clones listed, roughly 94% were seen once. What was sequenced was naive CD8+ T cells sorted from blood. The source is a man aged 18 to 29 in good health.

On this clone itself: The sample has other DNA sequences that encode this CDR3 too. The V gene is TRBV6-5, the J gene TRBJ2-7, with 7 bases aligning to TRBD1. Germline V gene sequence: CDR1 MNHEY, CDR2 SVGAGI. V dropped 2 bases and J dropped 3; count of bases not matched to a gene: 4. This CDR3 is built from 14 residues. The CDR3 DNA reads as TGTGCCAGCAGTTACCGGGACAGAGGCTACGAGCAGTACTTC. This translates into CASSYRDRGYEQYF.

The chain has TRBV30 and TRBJ1-6; the D gene is possibly TRBD1 (5 bases). V lost 4 bases to trimming and J lost 7 bases, with 17 bases between them. The CDR3 totals 15 residues. Germline V gives CDR1 GTSNPN, CDR2 SVGIG (reference sequence). In DNA form, the CDR3 reads TGTGCCTGGACGCCGGGGCAGGGTCAGAATTCACCCCTCCACTTT. Encoded protein: CAWTPGQGQNSPLHF.

This rearrangement joins TRBV29-1 to TRBJ1-2; a weak D match, TRBD1 (6 bases). Germline V gene sequence: CDR1 SQVTM, CDR2 ANQGSEA. The CDR3 loop spans 16 amino acids. The V gene lost 7 bases and the J gene lost 5 bases, with 26 bases spanning the gap. CDR3 nucleotides: TGCAGCGCCATCGGGGGCTATGGAGGCCACCCTTATGGCTACACCTTC. It codes for CSAIGGYGGHPYGYTF.

The chain links TRBV10-3 to TRBJ1-2; D is possibly TRBD1 (5 bases). V was cut by 0 bases and J by 4 bases, with 15 bases left in between. The CDR3 spans 16 residues. Germline V gene data show CDR1 as ENHRY and CDR2 as SYGVKD. DNA for the CDR3: TGTGCCATCAGTGAGTCATACGGGGGAGAGTTCTATGGCTACACCTTC. Its protein product is CAISESYGGEFYGYTF.

The chain combines TRBV27 with TRBJ1-1; 7 bases line up with TRBD1. V shed 3 bases, J shed 4 bases, and the junction held 2 bases outside the gene matches. Germline CDR1 reads MNHEY; CDR2 reads SMNVEV (reference sequence). The CDR3 has 13 amino acids. Written as DNA, the CDR3 is TGTGCCAGCAGTTTGGGACAGCTCACTGAAGCTTTCTTT. This sequence encodes CASSLGQLTEAFF.

This sequence joins TRBV6-6 and TRBJ2-7; D may match TRBD1 or TRBD2 (5 bases each). The CDR3 has 14 residues. CDR1 is MNHNY and CDR2 is SVGAGI in the germline V gene (reference sequence). The V and J ends lost 4 bases and 2 bases respectively, with 12 bases between them. For the CDR3, the DNA is TGTGCCAGCAGTTTCCGGGACGGGCCCTACGAGCAGTACTTC. The encoded protein is CASSFRDGPYEQYF.

This clone was observed a single time. The CDR3 DNA sequence: TGTGCCAGCAGCCTACCATGGACAACTAATGAAAAACTGTTTTTT. Amino acids: CASSLPWTTNEKLFF. The chain recombines TRBV28 with TRBJ1-4, with unresolved D. The germline V gene has CDR1 MDHEN and CDR2 SYDVKM. CDR3 length: 15 amino acids. V lost 6 bases to trimming and J lost 0 bases, with 11 bases between them.

CDR3 sequence reads: CASSSYLLAGASEQYF. Written as DNA, the CDR3 is TGTGCCAGCAGTTCCTACCTACTAGCGGGAGCGTCCGAGCAGTACTTC. This chain uses TRBV27 with TRBJ2-7; TRBD2 aligns across 11 bases. The CDR3 consists of 16 residues. Germline V gives CDR1 MNHEY, CDR2 SMNVEV (reference sequence). The ends lost 4 bases at V and 6 bases at J; junction bases unmatched: 11.

V usage is TRBV6-1 and J usage is TRBJ1-1; no clear D. Trimming removed 1 base at V and 1 base at J, with 16 bases between. Germline V CDR1 and CDR2: MNHNS, SASEGT. This CDR3 is 17 amino acids long. The CDR3 loop is CASSEGTGWETNTEAFF. The CDR3 region has the DNA TGTGCCAGCAGTGAAGGCACCGGCTGGGAAACGAACACTGAAGCTTTCTTT.

The chain is built from TRBV2 and TRBJ1-1; tentatively, D is TRBD1 (5 bases). The CDR3 loop spans 13 amino acids. CDR1 SNHLY and CDR2 FYNNEI come from the germline V gene. The V gene lost 6 bases and the J gene lost 1 base, with 9 bases spanning the gap. The CDR3 sequence: CASSADRNTEAFF. In DNA, the CDR3 is TGTGCCAGCAGCGCTGACAGGAACACTGAAGCTTTCTTT.

Concerning this clone: The same CDR3 can be traced to other DNA sequences in this sample. CDR3 residues: CASSVGGEQYF. The CDR3 region has the DNA TGTGCCAGCAGCGTGGGGGGTGAGCAGTACTTC. The V call is TRBV9, the J call TRBJ2-7; D is possibly TRBD2 (6 bases). CDR1 and CDR2 (germline): SGDLS, YYNGEE. Trimming left V 2 bases short and J 7 bases short, with 7 bases between. The CDR3 has 11 residues.

The chain links TRBV15 to TRBJ2-3, with a possible D match to TRBD2 (5 bases). V was trimmed by 0 bases and J by 2 bases, leaving 12 bases between them. Germline V gives CDR1 LNHNV, CDR2 YYDKDF (reference sequence). This CDR3 contains 16 residues. The CDR3 here is CATSRESGSATDTQYF. CDR3 nucleotide sequence: TGTGCCACCAGCAGAGAGTCGGGGAGTGCCACAGATACGCAGTATTTT.

The chain employs TRBV9 and TRBJ2-3; 11 nucleotides line up with TRBD2. V lost 3 bases to trimming and J lost 2 bases; unmatched junction nucleotides: 2. The CDR3 extends over 15 amino acids. Germline V gene sequence: CDR1 SGDLS, CDR2 YYNGEE. The CDR3 loop reads CASSEGLAVTDTQYF. DNA of the CDR3: TGTGCCAGCAGCGAGGGACTAGCGGTCACAGATACGCAGTATTTT.

This clone has just a few counts. V and J are TRBV6-6 and TRBJ1-5, with D unclear. Germline V gives CDR1 MNHNY, CDR2 SVGAGI (reference sequence). V lost 0 bases and J 1 base, leaving 7 bases between the germline ends. The length of the CDR3 is 15 residues. The CDR3 DNA reads as TGTGCCAGCAGTTACTCGCCGGGAAGCAATCAGCCCCAGCATTTT. Amino acid sequence: CASSYSPGSNQPQHF.

About this clone itself: It may be a read error: a sequence one base away is much more abundant. The chain employs TRBV5-4 and TRBJ2-5; a possible D gene is TRBD2 (6 bases). There are 14 residues in the CDR3. Trimming removed 0 bases from V and 3 bases from J, with 9 bases in between. CDR1 SGHNT and CDR2 YYREEE come from the germline V gene (reference sequence). The CDR3 loop is CASSLGLGKETQYF. The CDR3 nucleotides read TGTGCCAGCAGCTTGGGACTAGGGAAAGAGACCCAGTACTTC.

The genes are TRBV6-5 and TRBJ2-7; TRBD1 agrees at 9 bases. This CDR3 is built from 13 residues. CDR1 MNHEY and CDR2 SVGAGI come from the germline V gene. Unmatched junction bases numbered 3, after V lost 4 bases and J lost 5 bases. The CDR3 sequence: CASSWTGDDEQYF. The CDR3 DNA is TGTGCCAGCAGTTGGACAGGGGACGACGAGCAGTACTTC.

The V call is TRBV9, the J call TRBJ1-1, with 7 positions matching TRBD1. Germline V lookup: CDR1 SGDLS, CDR2 YYNGEE. The J segment lost 4 bases and the V segment lost 1 base, leaving 4 bases of the junction unmatched. The CDR3 consists of 14 residues. CDR3 sequence: CASSVTGVRTEAFF. CDR3 nucleotide sequence: TGTGCCAGCAGCGTAACAGGGGTTCGCACTGAAGCTTTCTTT. Full variable domain (outside the CDR3, taken from reference TRBV9 and TRBJ1-1): DSGVTQTPKHLITATGQRVTLRCSPRSGDLSVYWYQQSLDQGLQFLIQYYNGEERAKGNILERFSAQQFPDLHSELNLSSLELGDSALYFCASSVTGVRTEAFFGQGTRLTVV.

The rearrangement uses TRBV19 and TRBJ2-7; a weak D match, TRBD1 (5 bases). CDR1 is LNHDA and CDR2 is SQIVND in the germline V gene (reference sequence). The CDR3 length is 14 residues. Trimming cost V 1 base and J 3 bases, with 10 bases left between them. The CDR3 here is CASSIGQNRYEQYF. DNA for the CDR3: TGTGCCAGTAGTATAGGACAGAATCGCTACGAGCAGTACTTC.

The chain carries TRBV6-1 and TRBJ1-2, with D unclear. CDR1 and CDR2 from the germline V gene are MNHNS and SASEGT. V lost 2 bases and J lost 8, with 24 bases in between. This CDR3 comprises 17 residues. This CDR3 is CASSEMRVLISDMGYTF. In nucleotides, the CDR3 is TGTGCCAGCAGTGAAATGAGGGTACTGATCAGCGATATGGGCTACACCTTC.

This clone was seen only once. The chain is built from TRBV4-1 and TRBJ2-1; 13 positions match TRBD2. This CDR3 contains 16 residues. Germline CDR1 and CDR2: MGHRA and YSYEKL. Trimming took 2 bases from V and 9 from J; bases not matched to a gene: 7. CDR3 amino acids: CASSQNGLAGVGEQFF. CDR3 nucleotides: TGCGCCAGCAGCCAAAACGGACTAGCGGGGGTCGGTGAGCAGTTCTTC.

CDR3 region: CAISESSSFGAAGTNQPQHF. CDR3 DNA sequence: TGTGCCATCAGTGAGTCCTCCTCTTTCGGGGCAGCCGGTACCAATCAGCCCCAGCATTTT. This chain joins TRBV10-3 and TRBJ1-5; D is possibly TRBD1 (5 bases). Per germline, CDR1 ENHRY and CDR2 SYGVKD. The CDR3 runs 20 residues. Trimming left V 0 bases short and J 3 bases short, with 24 bases between.

The J gene is TRBJ2-7, the V gene TRBV7-9; TRBD2 matches 8 bases. V shed 1 base and J 6 bases; nucleotides not matched to a gene: 14. Germline assignment: CDR1 SEHNR and CDR2 FQNEAQ (reference sequence). The length of the CDR3 is 17 residues. The CDR3 loop is CASSLDWAAGGPGEQYF. CDR3 bases: TGTGCCAGCAGCTTAGATTGGGCGGCGGGAGGTCCTGGCGAGCAGTACTTC.

In regard to this clone: The same CDR3 is also encoded by other DNA sequences in this sample. The chain employs TRBV27 and TRBJ1-6; D may be TRBD1 (5 bases). Germline V gene data show CDR1 as MNHEY and CDR2 as SMNVEV (reference sequence). This CDR3 has 16 residues. Trimming shortened V by 2 bases and J by 1 base, and 9 bases separated the two germline ends. The DNA of the CDR3 is TGTGCCAGCAGTTTAAGCCAGGGTTCCTATAATTCACCCCTCCACTTT. Amino acids: CASSLSQGSYNSPLHF.

The V gene is TRBV19, the J gene TRBJ2-7; D perhaps matches TRBD1 (6 bases). The CDR3 spans 15 residues. Germline V gene sequence: CDR1 LNHDA, CDR2 SQIVND (reference sequence). Deletions cut 11 bases from V and 0 bases from J, with 20 bases between. The CDR3 protein is CASQLRDTSSYEQYF. The DNA of the CDR3 is TGTGCCTCTCAACTCCGGGACACCAGCTCCTACGAGCAGTACTTC.

Notes on this clone: The same CDR3 also results from other DNA sequences found in this sample. V is TRBV11-2 and J is TRBJ2-7; 7 positions match TRBD2. Germline-derived CDR1 and CDR2 are SGHAT and FQNNGV. CDR3 size: 14 residues. With V trimmed by 0 bases and J by 3 bases, 2 bases remained unmatched. This chain's CDR3 is CASSLDPSGYEQYF. DNA for the CDR3: TGTGCCAGCAGCTTAGATCCTAGCGGCTACGAGCAGTACTTC. Filled out from reference TRBV11-2 and TRBJ2-7, the complete variable domain reads EAGVAQSPRYKIIEKRQSVAFWCNPISGHATLYWYQQILGQGPKLLIQFQNNGVVDDSQLPKDRFSAERLKGVDSTLKIQPAKLEDSAVYLCASSLDPSGYEQYFGPGTRLTVT.

A single count supports this clone. V is TRBV7-8 and J is TRBJ1-2, with D maybe TRBD1 (6 bases). CDR1 SGHVS and CDR2 FQNEAQ come from the germline V gene. V shed 1 base and J shed 6 bases, with 9 bases lying between them. This CDR3 is built from 13 residues. CDR3 nucleotide sequence: TGTGCCAGCAGCTTAGGGGCAGGGGATGGCTACACCTTC. It yields the protein CASSLGAGDGYTF.

The CDR3 sequence: CASSLGGWASSGRAYEQYF. DNA for the CDR3: TGTGCCAGCAGCTTAGGGGGCTGGGCGTCTAGCGGGAGGGCCTACGAGCAGTACTTC. This chain joins TRBV11-2 and TRBJ2-7; 12 bases fit TRBD2. In germline, CDR1 is SGHAT, CDR2 FQNNGV. The CDR3 has 19 residues. With 1 base clipped from V and 2 bases from J, the junction kept 12 bases outside the gene matches.

The chain links TRBV5-6 to TRBJ1-6; 7 bases line up with TRBD1. V shed 3 bases and J 5 bases; nucleotides not matched to a gene: 2. Germline loops: CDR1 SGHDT, CDR2 YYEEEE. The CDR3 consists of 14 residues. CDR3 sequence reads: CASSWDRDNSPLHF. The CDR3 nucleotides are TGTGCCAGCAGCTGGGACAGAGATAATTCACCCCTCCACTTT.

With regard to this clone: Other DNA sequences within the sample encode an identical CDR3. The CDR3 here is CASSFGNEQFF. CDR3 bases: TGTGCCAGCAGCTTCGGGAACGAGCAGTTCTTC. This chain connects TRBV5-4 to TRBJ2-1, with D perhaps TRBD2 (5 bases). Trimming removed 2 bases from V and 10 bases from J, with 7 bases in between. Germline V lookup: CDR1 SGHNT, CDR2 YYREEE (reference sequence). The CDR3 covers 11 residues.

The chain carries TRBV4-3 and TRBJ2-1; 9 bases fit TRBD1. The CDR3 runs 16 residues. V shed 4 bases and J 6 bases; nucleotides not matched to a gene: 10. Germline V gives CDR1 LGHNA, CDR2 YSLEER. Here the CDR3 DNA reads TGCGCCAGCAGCCCGGGCGCGGGACAGGGACTCAATGAGCAGTTCTTC. Its protein is CASSPGAGQGLNEQFF.

V is TRBV10-2 and J is TRBJ2-5; D remains unclear. Per the germline V gene, CDR1 is WSHSY and CDR2 is SAAADI. V lost 9 bases, J lost 6 bases, and 17 bases lay in between. CDR3 size: 13 residues. This chain's CDR3 is CARRARGAKTQYF. The CDR3 DNA follows: TGCGCCAGGAGAGCCAGAGGTGCAAAGACCCAGTACTTC.

The rearrangement links TRBV9 to TRBJ2-1, with a tentative D call TRBD2 (5 bases). V lost 3 bases to trimming and J lost 8 bases, with 21 bases between them. In germline, CDR1 is SGDLS, CDR2 YYNGEE. There are 16 residues in the CDR3. In DNA form, the CDR3 reads TGTGCCAGCAGCGCAGCGGCCCCAAGTTACGTCGATGAGCAGTTCTTC. Translating gives CASSAAAPSYVDEQFF.